This T cell receptor beta chain emerged from a study of shared clonotypes between healthy human individuals. Study at large: Three plates each covered CD4 naive and memory; CD8 naive two, CD8 memory one.

The assay ran at deep level. Sequencing was performed with immunoSEQ multiplex PCR; in TCRdb, only in-frame clones are kept and a portion is missing. The table has around 2.5 million clones, over 85% seen once; the top ten hold about 0.34%. Notes on the study in general: Researchers found naive subsets generally carried larger estimated richness than memory subsets.

As for this clone: Its antigen remains unidentified. This CDR3 is also generated by other DNA sequences in the sample.

The CDR3 consists of 12 residues. The germline V gene encodes CDR1 SGHKS and CDR2 YYEKEE (reference sequence). V lost 0 bases, J lost 4 bases, and 5 bases lay in between. Sequencing was performed on naive CD4+ T cells from PBMCs. Subset noted: CD45RA+ positively selected. The clonotype originates from a man aged 18 to 35 in good health. Some clones in this sample may be carry-over from other donors' samples. This chain uses TRBV5-5 with TRBJ2-7; D is uncertain. Here the CDR3 reads CASSLGVYEQYF. The CDR3 DNA sequence: TGTGCCAGCAGCTTGGGAGTTTACGAGCAGTACTTC.